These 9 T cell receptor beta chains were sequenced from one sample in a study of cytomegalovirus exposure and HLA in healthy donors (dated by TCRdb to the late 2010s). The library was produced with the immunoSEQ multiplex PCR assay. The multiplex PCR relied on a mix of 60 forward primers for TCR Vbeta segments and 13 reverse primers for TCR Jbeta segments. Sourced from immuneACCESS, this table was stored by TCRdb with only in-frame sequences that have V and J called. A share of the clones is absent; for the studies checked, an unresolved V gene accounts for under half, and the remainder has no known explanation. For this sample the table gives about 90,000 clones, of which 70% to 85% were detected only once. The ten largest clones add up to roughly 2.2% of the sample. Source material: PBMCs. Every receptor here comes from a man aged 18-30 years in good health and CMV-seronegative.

For the CDR3, the DNA is TGCGCCAGCAGCTTGAGTTCCAGCTACAATGAGCAGTTCTTC. It codes for CASSLSSSYNEQFF. The genes are TRBV5-1 and TRBJ2-1; D is ambiguous. Germline loops: CDR1 SGHRS, CDR2 YFSETQ. Between the trimmed V and J ends, which lost 1 base and 3 bases, there was a span of 8 bases. The CDR3 contains 14 residues.

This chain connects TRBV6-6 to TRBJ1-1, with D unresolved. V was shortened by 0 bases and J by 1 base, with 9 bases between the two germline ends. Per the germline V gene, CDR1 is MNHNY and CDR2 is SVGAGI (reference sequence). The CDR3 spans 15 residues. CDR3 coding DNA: TGTGCCAGCAGTTACTCCCATTCCAAGAACACTGAAGCTTTCTTT. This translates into CASSYSHSKNTEAFF.

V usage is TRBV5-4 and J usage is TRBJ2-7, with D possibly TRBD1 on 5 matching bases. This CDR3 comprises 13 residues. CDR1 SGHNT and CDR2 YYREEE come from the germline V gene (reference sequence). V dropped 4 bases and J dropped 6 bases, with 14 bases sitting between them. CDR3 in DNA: TGTGCCAGCAGCCGCCCGGTAGGGGCCGAGCAGTACTTC. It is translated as CASSRPVGAEQYF.

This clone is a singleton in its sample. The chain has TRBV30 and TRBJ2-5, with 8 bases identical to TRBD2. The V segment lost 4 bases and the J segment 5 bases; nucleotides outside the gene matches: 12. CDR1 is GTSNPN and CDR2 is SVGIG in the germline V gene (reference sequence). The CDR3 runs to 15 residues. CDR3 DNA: TGTGCCTGGACCCCCGGCGGGGGCGGGAGGGAGACCCAGTACTTC. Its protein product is CAWTPGGGGRETQYF.

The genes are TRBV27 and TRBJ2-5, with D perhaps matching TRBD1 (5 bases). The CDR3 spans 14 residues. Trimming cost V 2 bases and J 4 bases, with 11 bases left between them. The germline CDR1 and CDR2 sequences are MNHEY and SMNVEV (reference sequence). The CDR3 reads CASSLRQGRETQYF. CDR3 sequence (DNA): TGTGCCAGCAGTTTACGGCAGGGCCGAGAGACCCAGTACTTC.

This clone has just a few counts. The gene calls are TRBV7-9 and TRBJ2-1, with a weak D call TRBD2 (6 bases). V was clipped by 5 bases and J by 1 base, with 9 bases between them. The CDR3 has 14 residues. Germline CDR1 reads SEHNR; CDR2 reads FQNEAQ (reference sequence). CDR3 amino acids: CASSLSGSYNEQFF. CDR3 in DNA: TGTGCCAGCAGCCTTAGCGGTTCCTACAATGAGCAGTTCTTC.

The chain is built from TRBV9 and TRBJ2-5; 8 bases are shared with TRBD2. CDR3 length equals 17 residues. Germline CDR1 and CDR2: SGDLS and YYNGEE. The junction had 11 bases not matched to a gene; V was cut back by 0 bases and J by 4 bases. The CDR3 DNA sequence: TGTGCCAGCAGCGTAGAAAGGGGGAGCGGGAGAAGAGAGACCCAGTACTTC. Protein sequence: CASSVERGSGRRETQYF. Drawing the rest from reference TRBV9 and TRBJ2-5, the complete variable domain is DSGVTQTPKHLITATGQRVTLRCSPRSGDLSVYWYQQSLDQGLQFLIQYYNGEERAKGNILERFSAQQFPDLHSELNLSSLELGDSALYFCASSVERGSGRRETQYFGPGTRLLVL.

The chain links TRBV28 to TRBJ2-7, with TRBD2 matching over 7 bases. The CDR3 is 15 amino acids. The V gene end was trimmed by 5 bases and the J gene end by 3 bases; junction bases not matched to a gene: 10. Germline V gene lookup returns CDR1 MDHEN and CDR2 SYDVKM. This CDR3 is CASSPASGAFYEQYF. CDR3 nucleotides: TGTGCCAGCAGTCCAGCTAGCGGAGCCTTCTACGAGCAGTACTTC.

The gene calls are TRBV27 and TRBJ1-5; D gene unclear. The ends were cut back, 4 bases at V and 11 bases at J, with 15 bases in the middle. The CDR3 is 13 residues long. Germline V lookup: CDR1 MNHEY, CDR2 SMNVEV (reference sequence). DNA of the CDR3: TGTGCCAGCAGTTATACTAGATCAGCGTCCCAGCATTTT. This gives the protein CASSYTRSASQHF.